The 15 T cell receptor beta chains below all came from one sample that was sequenced in a study of Tregs in tolerant kidney transplant recipients (dated by TCRdb to between 2018 and 2021). Preparation of the library involved the immunoSEQ multiplex PCR assay. TCRdb limited this immuneACCESS table to in-frame rearrangements with V and J called. A share of clones is missing; checked studies link under half to unresolved V genes, and the rest is unexplained. This sample holds about 88,000 clones; around 94% were observed only once. The ten top clones hold 4.5% to 5% of the sample. Sequenced material: CD8+ T cells from blood. These receptors originate from a human donor in good health.

This chain uses TRBV9 with TRBJ2-5, with D perhaps TRBD2 (6 bases). V shed 0 bases and J shed 2 bases, with 8 bases lying between them. The CDR3 length is 14 residues. Germline V gene lookup returns CDR1 SGDLS and CDR2 YYNGEE. The CDR3 is CASSVAGVQETQYF. The CDR3 nucleotides are TGTGCCAGCAGCGTAGCGGGAGTACAAGAGACCCAGTACTTC.

The genes are TRBV30 and TRBJ2-5, with TRBD2 matching over 12 bases. This CDR3 comprises 15 residues. With V trimmed by 1 base and J by 1 base, 1 base remained unmatched. Germline V gene lookup returns CDR1 GTSNPN and CDR2 SVGIG (reference sequence). The CDR3 loop is CAWSGGLAGQETQYF. The CDR3 DNA follows: TGTGCCTGGAGTGGGGGACTAGCGGGCCAAGAGACCCAGTACTTC.

This rearrangement joins TRBV7-6 to TRBJ1-5; D possibly corresponds to TRBD1 (5 bases). In germline, CDR1 is SGHVS, CDR2 FNYEAQ. CDR3 length equals 18 residues. V lost 1 base to trimming and J lost 1 base, with 17 bases between them. CDR3 region: CASSLGARAYGSNQPQHF. Written as DNA, the CDR3 is TGTGCCAGCAGCTTAGGGGCCAGGGCCTACGGGAGCAATCAGCCCCAGCATTTT.

Concerning this clone: Since a much larger clone is just one base distant, this may be a read error. This sample also contains other DNA sequences that code for the same CDR3. This chain uses TRBV11-3 with TRBJ1-1, with D uncertain. Deletions cut 1 base from V and 6 bases from J, with 9 bases between. The CDR3 extends over 13 amino acids. CDR1 SGHNT and CDR2 YENEEA come from the germline V gene. The CDR3 region has the DNA TGTGCCAGCAGCTTAGTGCCCACAGCTGAAGCTTTCTTT. This gives the protein CASSLVPTAEAFF.

The J gene is TRBJ2-7, the V gene TRBV2; maybe TRBD2 (5 bases). The CDR3 is made up of 15 amino acids. V was cut by 5 bases and J by 3 bases, with 17 bases left in between. Germline V gives CDR1 SNHLY, CDR2 FYNNEI. The CDR3 protein is CASSPIGGPFYEQYF. CDR3 bases: TGTGCCAGCAGTCCCATCGGAGGCCCGTTCTACGAGCAGTACTTC.

CDR3 amino acids: CASSLRSIGYEQYF. The CDR3 DNA sequence: TGTGCCAGCAGCTTGCGTAGCATCGGCTACGAGCAGTACTTC. The chain employs TRBV5-4 and TRBJ2-7, with no clear D. V lost 1 base and J lost 3, with 11 bases in between. This CDR3 is 14 amino acids long. Germline assignment: CDR1 SGHNT and CDR2 YYREEE (reference sequence).

V gene TRBV27 combines with J gene TRBJ1-4; D might be TRBD1 (5 bases). The germline V and J ends were trimmed by 5 bases and 8 bases, with 15 bases remaining between them. This CDR3 has 14 amino acids. Per germline, CDR1 MNHEY and CDR2 SMNVEV (reference sequence). DNA for the CDR3: TGTGCCAGCAGTCTCCAGGGTAGAGGCGAAAAACTGTTTTTT. Translation gives CASSLQGRGEKLFF.

This clone was recorded only once. The chain uses TRBV7-8 and TRBJ2-7; a possible D gene is TRBD1 (5 bases). Per germline, CDR1 SGHVS and CDR2 FQNEAQ. V was cut by 0 bases and J by 6 bases, with 12 bases left in between. The CDR3 spans 14 residues. CDR3 residues: CASSLAGAWGEQYF. CDR3 DNA: TGTGCCAGCAGCTTAGCAGGGGCCTGGGGCGAGCAGTACTTC.

The rearrangement uses TRBV27 and TRBJ2-5; 7 positions agree with TRBD1. The CDR3 loop spans 16 amino acids. V lost 1 base to trimming and J lost 3 bases; unmatched junction nucleotides: 8. Germline CDR1 MNHEY, CDR2 SMNVEV (reference sequence). CDR3 protein: CASSLLPDRRKETQYF. The CDR3 DNA reads TGTGCCAGCAGTTTATTACCGGACAGGCGTAAAGAGACCCAGTACTTC.

The chain joins TRBV5-8 to TRBJ1-2; 9 bases fit TRBD1. The CDR3 has 14 amino acids. Losses at the gene ends were 4 bases for V and 5 bases for J; bases not matched to a gene: 6. Per the germline V gene, CDR1 is SGHTS and CDR2 is YDEGEE. The CDR3 sequence: CASSPWDRDYGYTF. The CDR3, as DNA: TGTGCCAGCAGCCCTTGGGACAGGGATTATGGCTACACCTTC. Using reference TRBV5-8 and TRBJ1-2 for the parts outside the CDR3, the full variable domain is EAGVTQSPTHLIKTRGQQATLRCSPISGHTSVYWYQQALGLGLQFLLWYDEGEERNRGNFPPRFSGRQFPNYSSELNVNALELEDSALYLCASSPWDRDYGYTFGSGTRLTVV.

This clone was counted once. The J gene is TRBJ2-7, the V gene TRBV30; D perhaps matches TRBD1 (6 bases). Germline-derived CDR1 and CDR2 are GTSNPN and SVGIG (reference sequence). The CDR3 contains 13 residues. Trimming pared 6 bases from V and 4 bases from J, leaving 16 bases between. The CDR3 loop is CACDRMRSYEQYF. As DNA, the CDR3 is TGTGCCTGTGACAGGATGCGGAGTTACGAGCAGTACTTC.

V gene TRBV12-5 combines with J gene TRBJ1-1, with D hard to call. V was pared by 6 bases and J by 4 bases, with 15 bases between. CDR1 is LGHNT, CDR2 FRNRAP, per germline. The CDR3 has 14 residues. Here the CDR3 DNA reads TGTGCTAGTGGCTTTCCCGCTCTCGGCACTGAAGCTTTCTTT. Protein sequence: CASGFPALGTEAFF.

This rearrangement joins TRBV11-2 to TRBJ2-2; no reliable D call. This CDR3 spans 15 amino acids. The germline CDR1 and CDR2 sequences are SGHAT and FQNNGV. Trimming took 3 bases from V and 1 from J, leaving 9 bases between them. Here the CDR3 reads CASSFLAGNTGELFF. The CDR3 nucleotides are TGTGCCAGCAGCTTCTTAGCCGGGAACACCGGGGAGCTGTTTTTT.

The CDR3 here is CASSGNTIYF. In nucleotides, the CDR3 is TGTGCCAGCAGCGGAAACACCATATATTTT. This chain joins TRBV9 and TRBJ1-3; D is uncertain. Trimming took 3 bases from V and 5 from J, leaving 0 bases between them. CDR1 is SGDLS and CDR2 is YYNGEE in the germline V gene. This CDR3 spans 10 amino acids.

J is TRBJ2-1 and V is TRBV9, with no clear D. V gave up 3 bases and J gave up 4 bases, with 11 bases separating them. Germline V lookup: CDR1 SGDLS, CDR2 YYNGEE. This CDR3 has 14 residues. For the CDR3, the DNA is TGTGCCAGCAGCGGTAGTTGGCCATACAATGAGCAGTTCTTC. This sequence encodes CASSGSWPYNEQFF.